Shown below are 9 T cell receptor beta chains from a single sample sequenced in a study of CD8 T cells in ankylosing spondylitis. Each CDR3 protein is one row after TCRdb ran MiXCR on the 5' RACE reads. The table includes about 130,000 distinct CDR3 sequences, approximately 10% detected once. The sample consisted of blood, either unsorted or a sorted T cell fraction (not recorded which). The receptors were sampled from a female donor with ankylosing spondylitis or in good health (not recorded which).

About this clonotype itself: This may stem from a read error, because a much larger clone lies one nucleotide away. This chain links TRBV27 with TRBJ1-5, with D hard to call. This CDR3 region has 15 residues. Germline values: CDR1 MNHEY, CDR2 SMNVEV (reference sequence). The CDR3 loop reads CTSSKTTALNQPQHF. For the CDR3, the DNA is TGTACCAGCAGTAAAACGACGGCCCTGAATCAGCCCCAGCATTTT.

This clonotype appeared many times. CDR3 in DNA: TGTGCCAGCAGCTTAGCGCTCTATGGTGAGCAGTTCTTC. Translation: CASSLALYGEQFF. The J gene is TRBJ2-1, the V gene TRBV7-8; D is unresolved. V was shortened by 0 bases and J by 9 bases, with 9 bases between the two germline ends. The CDR3 spans 13 residues. Germline V gives CDR1 SGHVS, CDR2 FQNEAQ.

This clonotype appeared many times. CDR3 in DNA: TGCAGCGTAGCTGGCGCGAATTCGGGGGAGCAGTACTTC. It translates to CSVAGANSGEQYF. The rearrangement links TRBV29-1 to TRBJ2-7; tentative D call: TRBD2 (5 bases). This CDR3 is built from 13 residues. Germline V gene lookup returns CDR1 SQVTM and CDR2 ANQGSEA. Trimming shortened V by 6 bases and J by 7 bases, and 19 bases separated the two germline ends.

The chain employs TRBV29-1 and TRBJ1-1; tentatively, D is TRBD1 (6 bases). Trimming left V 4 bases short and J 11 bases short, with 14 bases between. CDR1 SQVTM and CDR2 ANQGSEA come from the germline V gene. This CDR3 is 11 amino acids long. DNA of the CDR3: TGCAGCGTTGCGCACAGGGAGCAGGCTTTCTTT. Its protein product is CSVAHREQAFF. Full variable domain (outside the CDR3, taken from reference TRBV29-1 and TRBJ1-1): SAVISQKPSRDICQRGTSLTIQCQVDSQVTMMFWYRQQPGQSLTLIATANQGSEATYESGFVIDKFPISRPNLTFSTLTVSNMSPEDSSIYLCSVAHREQAFFGQGTRLTVV.

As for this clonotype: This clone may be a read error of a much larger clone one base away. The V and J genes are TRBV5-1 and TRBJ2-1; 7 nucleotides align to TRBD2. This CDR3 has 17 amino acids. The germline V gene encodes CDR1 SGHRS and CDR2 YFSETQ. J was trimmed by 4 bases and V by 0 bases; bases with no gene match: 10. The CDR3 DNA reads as TGCGCCAGCAGCTTGGAGGCGACTAGCAAGATGTACAATGAGCAGTTCTTC. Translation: CASSLEATSKMYNEQFF.

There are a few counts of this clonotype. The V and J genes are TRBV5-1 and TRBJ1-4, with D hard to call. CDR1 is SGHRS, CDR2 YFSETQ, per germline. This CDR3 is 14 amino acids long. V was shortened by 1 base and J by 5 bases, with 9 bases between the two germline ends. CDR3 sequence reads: CASSLRALNEKLFF. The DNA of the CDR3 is TGCGCCAGCAGCTTGAGGGCACTGAATGAAAAACTGTTTTTT. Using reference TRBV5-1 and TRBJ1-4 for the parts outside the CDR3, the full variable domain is KAGVTQTPRYLIKTRGQQVTLSCSPISGHRSVSWYQQTPGQGLQFLFEYFSETQRNKGNFPGRFSGRQFSNSRSEMNVSTLELGDSALYLCASSLRALNEKLFFGSGTQLSVL.

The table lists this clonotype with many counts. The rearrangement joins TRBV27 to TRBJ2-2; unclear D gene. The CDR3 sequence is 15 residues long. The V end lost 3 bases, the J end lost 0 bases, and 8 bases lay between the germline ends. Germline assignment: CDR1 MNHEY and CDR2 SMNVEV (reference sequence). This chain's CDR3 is CASSFGTANTGELFF. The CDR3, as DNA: TGTGCCAGCAGTTTCGGCACCGCGAACACCGGGGAGCTGTTTTTT.

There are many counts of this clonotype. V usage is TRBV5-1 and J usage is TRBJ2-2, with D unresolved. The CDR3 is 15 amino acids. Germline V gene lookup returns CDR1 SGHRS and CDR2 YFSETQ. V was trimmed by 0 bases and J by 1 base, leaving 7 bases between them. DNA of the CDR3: TGCGCCAGCAGCTTGGCGCCAGGGAACACCGGGGAGCTGTTTTTT. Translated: CASSLAPGNTGELFF.

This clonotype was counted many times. The CDR3 nucleotides are TGCGCCAGCAGCCAAGTTCGACAGGGTGTCAACTATGGCTACACCTTC. It is translated as CASSQVRQGVNYGYTF. J is TRBJ1-2 and V is TRBV4-1, with TRBD1 matching 7 bases. CDR1 and CDR2 from the germline V gene are MGHRA and YSYEKL. V lost 1 base, J lost 2 bases, and 7 bases stayed unmatched. There are 16 residues in the CDR3.